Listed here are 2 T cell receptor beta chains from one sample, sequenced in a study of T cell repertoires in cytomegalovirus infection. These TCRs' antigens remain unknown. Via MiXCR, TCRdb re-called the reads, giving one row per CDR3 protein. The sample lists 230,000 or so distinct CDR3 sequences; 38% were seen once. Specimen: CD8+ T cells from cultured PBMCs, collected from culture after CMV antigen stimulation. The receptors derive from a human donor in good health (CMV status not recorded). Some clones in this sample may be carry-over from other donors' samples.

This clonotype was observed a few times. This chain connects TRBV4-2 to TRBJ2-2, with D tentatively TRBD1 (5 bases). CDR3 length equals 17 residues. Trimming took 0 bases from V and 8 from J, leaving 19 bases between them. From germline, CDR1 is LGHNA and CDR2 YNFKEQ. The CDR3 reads CASSQEWQGALSGELFF. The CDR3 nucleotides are TGTGCCAGCAGCCAAGAGTGGCAGGGCGCCCTTAGTGGGGAGCTGTTTTTT.

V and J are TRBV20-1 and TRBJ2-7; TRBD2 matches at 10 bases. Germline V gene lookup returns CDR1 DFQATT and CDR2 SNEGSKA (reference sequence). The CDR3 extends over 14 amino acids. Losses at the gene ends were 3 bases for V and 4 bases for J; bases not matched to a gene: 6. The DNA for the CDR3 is TGCAGTGCTAGGGACCTAGCGGGAGCTTACGAGCAGTACTTC. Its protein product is CSARDLAGAYEQYF.